Following are 20 T cell receptor beta chains from one sample sequenced in a study of shared clonotypes between healthy human individuals. Produced via immunoSEQ multiplex PCR; TCRdb's table is partial and in-frame only. The data hold fewer than 650,000 clones, with around 78% observed a single time. The material sequenced was PBMCs. All receptors come from a woman in her thirties or forties in good health. Some clones in this sample may be carry-over from other donors' samples.

A word on this clone: Compared with germline, one end of the junction differs, possibly owing to a read error. The V call is TRBV28, the J call TRBJ2-3, with 7 nucleotides matching TRBD2. CDR1 MDHEN and CDR2 SYDVKM come from the germline V gene. CDR3 length equals 17 residues. CDR3 residues: CTSRTWGGRGGTDTQYF. The DNA of the CDR3 is TGTACCAGCAGAACGTGGGGAGGGAGAGGAGGCACAGATACGCAGTATTTT. Full variable domain (missing parts from reference TRBV28 and TRBJ2-3): DVKVTQSSRYLVKRTGEKVFLECVQDMDHENMFWYRQDPGLGLRLIYFSYDVKMKEKGDIPEGYSVSREKKERFSLILESASTNQTSMYLCTSRTWGGRGGTDTQYFGPGTRLTVL.

The V gene is TRBV11-2, the J gene TRBJ2-7, with 12 positions matching TRBD2. With 5 bases clipped from V and 4 bases from J, the junction kept 9 bases outside the gene matches. This CDR3 comprises 16 residues. CDR1 is SGHAT and CDR2 is FQNNGV in the germline V gene. The CDR3, as DNA: TGTGCCAGCAGCCCAGCGACTAGCGGGAGATCGTACGAGCAGTACTTC. It codes for CASSPATSGRSYEQYF.

This chain uses TRBV7-3 with TRBJ2-2; a weak D match, TRBD1 (6 bases). Germline lookup yields CDR1 SGHTA and CDR2 FQGTGA. Trimming cost V 5 bases and J 1 base, with 8 bases left between them. The CDR3 sequence is 14 residues long. CDR3 region: CASSVDRNTGELFF. CDR3 bases: TGTGCCAGCAGCGTGGACAGGAACACCGGGGAGCTGTTTTTT.

This chain joins TRBV19 and TRBJ1-2; 12 nucleotides align to TRBD1. V was pared by 6 bases and J by 7 bases, with 6 bases of the junction left unmatched. The germline CDR1 and CDR2 sequences are LNHDA and SQIVND (reference sequence). The CDR3 contains 14 residues. Here the CDR3 reads CASSMGQGASGYTF. The CDR3 DNA sequence: TGTGCCAGTAGCATGGGACAGGGGGCGTCTGGCTACACCTTC.

As regards this clone: Other DNA sequences in the sample encode the same CDR3. The gene calls are TRBV7-9 and TRBJ1-1; D gene ambiguous. This CDR3 contains 13 residues. Germline values: CDR1 SEHNR, CDR2 FQNEAQ (reference sequence). V lost 1 base and J 4 bases, leaving 7 bases between the germline ends. This chain's CDR3 is CASSLETGTEAFF. As DNA, the CDR3 is TGTGCCAGCAGCTTAGAGACGGGCACTGAAGCTTTCTTT.

This clone appeared a single time. The gene calls are TRBV27 and TRBJ2-7, with D unclear. Germline V lookup: CDR1 MNHEY, CDR2 SMNVEV (reference sequence). This CDR3 is built from 14 residues. The germline V and J ends were trimmed by 6 bases and 0 bases, with 12 bases remaining between them. The CDR3 sequence: CASRSQEYSYEQYF. The CDR3 DNA sequence: TGTGCCAGCAGGAGCCAGGAGTACTCCTACGAGCAGTACTTC.

The rearrangement uses TRBV6-1 and TRBJ2-7; D tentatively reads TRBD1 or TRBD2 (5 bases each). The CDR3 is 15 amino acids. The V end lost 2 bases, the J end lost 1 base, and 12 bases lay between the germline ends. Germline V gene data show CDR1 as MNHNS and CDR2 as SASEGT. In DNA form, the CDR3 reads TGTGCCAGCAGTGAATTGTCAGGGAGTTCCTACGAGCAGTACTTC. As protein: CASSELSGSSYEQYF.

This chain links TRBV7-8 with TRBJ2-7, with 8 bases identical to TRBD1. This CDR3 has 14 amino acids. Germline values: CDR1 SGHVS, CDR2 FQNEAQ. The ends lost 1 base at V and 9 bases at J; junction bases unmatched: 8. CDR3 in amino acids: CASSLGTGSRGQYF. The CDR3 DNA sequence: TGTGCCAGCAGCTTAGGGACAGGGTCCCGGGGGCAGTACTTC.

As for this clone: Additional DNA sequences in this sample encode the identical CDR3. This rearrangement joins TRBV7-2 to TRBJ2-3; D gene unclear. The CDR3 consists of 14 residues. Germline assignment: CDR1 SGHTA and CDR2 FQGNSA. Trimming left V 5 bases short and J 2 bases short, with 11 bases between. CDR3 bases: TGTGCCAGCAGCCTCGGGTTAACCACAGATACGCAGTATTTT. Translated: CASSLGLTTDTQYF.

The chain carries TRBV10-3 and TRBJ1-2; perhaps TRBD1 as D (5 bases). Trimming took 9 bases from V and 4 from J, leaving 12 bases between them. This CDR3 has 12 residues. Per germline, CDR1 ENHRY and CDR2 SYGVKD. CDR3 nucleotide sequence: TGTGCCATGGGGCGGGGGACCTATGGCTACACCTTC. Residues: CAMGRGTYGYTF.

The rearrangement links TRBV28 to TRBJ2-7; 7 positions match TRBD2. The CDR3 spans 14 residues. V lost 1 base and J lost 6; bases outside the gene matches: 6. Germline CDR1 is MDHEN and CDR2 is SYDVKM. The CDR3 spells CASSLFQREGEQYF. The CDR3 bases are TGTGCCAGCAGTTTATTTCAGCGGGAAGGCGAGCAGTACTTC.

In DNA form, the CDR3 reads TGTGCCACCCGGGGACAGGGAGGCAAAAACATTCAGTACTTC. Its translation is CATRGQGGKNIQYF. J is TRBJ2-4 and V is TRBV27, with 9 bases lining up with TRBD1. Trimming took 10 bases from V and 3 from J; bases not matched to a gene: 7. This CDR3 contains 14 residues. Germline loops: CDR1 MNHEY, CDR2 SMNVEV (reference sequence).

This sequence joins TRBV6-5 and TRBJ2-7, with 15 bases fitting TRBD2. This CDR3 comprises 16 residues. V was pared by 0 bases and J by 9 bases, with 6 bases of the junction left unmatched. Germline-derived CDR1 and CDR2 are MNHEY and SVGAGI. This chain's CDR3 is CASSYSPGLAGGGQYF. The CDR3 DNA is TGTGCCAGCAGTTACTCACCGGGACTAGCGGGAGGAGGGCAGTACTTC.

This chain uses TRBV19 with TRBJ1-1; D possibly corresponds to TRBD1 (5 bases). V was clipped by 2 bases and J by 1 base, with 11 bases between them. CDR3 size: 15 residues. From germline, CDR1 is LNHDA and CDR2 SQIVND (reference sequence). Written as DNA, the CDR3 is TGTGCCAGTAGTATACAGACAGCTCAGAACACTGAAGCTTTCTTT. Protein product: CASSIQTAQNTEAFF.

This sequence joins TRBV29-1 and TRBJ2-3; 8 positions match TRBD1. Losses at the gene ends were 2 bases for V and 2 bases for J; bases not matched to a gene: 6. The CDR3 is 15 amino acids. Germline lookup yields CDR1 SQVTM and CDR2 ANQGSEA. This CDR3 reads CSVETRDRNTDTQYF. The CDR3 bases are TGCAGCGTTGAAACCCGGGACAGGAACACAGATACGCAGTATTTT.

The chain recombines TRBV9 with TRBJ2-1, with 7 bases aligning to TRBD2. The junction had 12 bases not matched to a gene; V was cut back by 3 bases and J by 9 bases. CDR1 is SGDLS and CDR2 is YYNGEE in the germline V gene. The CDR3 sequence is 15 residues long. The CDR3 nucleotides read TGTGCCAGCAGCGCCACCGGACTAGGGTACGGTGAGCAGTTCTTC. It yields the protein CASSATGLGYGEQFF.

In DNA form, the CDR3 reads TGCAGCGTTGTAGTGAATGAGCAGTTCTTC. This codes for CSVVVNEQFF. The V gene is TRBV29-1, the J gene TRBJ2-1; D is undetermined. Germline lookup yields CDR1 SQVTM and CDR2 ANQGSEA. With 4 bases removed from V and 7 bases from J, the gap between germline ends came to 5 bases. The CDR3 has 10 residues.

This clone has just one count. The genes are TRBV23-1 and TRBJ2-5, with D uncertain. TRBV23-1 is an ORF; its function is uncertain. V was clipped by 8 bases and J by 4 bases, with 5 bases between them. CDR3 size: 10 residues. As DNA, the CDR3 is TGCGCCAGCCCCTTAGAGACCCAGTACTTC. Translation: CASPLETQYF.

The rearrangement joins TRBV28 to TRBJ2-5; TRBD2 might be the D (5 bases). The V and J ends lost 6 bases and 7 bases respectively, with 9 bases between them. The CDR3 has 11 residues. The V gene's germline CDR1 is MDHEN and CDR2 SYDVKM. The CDR3 DNA sequence: TGTGCCAGCAGCACCGGAGGGACCCAGTACTTC. Amino acids: CASSTGGTQYF.

With respect to this clone: At the DNA level, this CDR3 is encoded by other sequences in the same sample as well. The gene calls are TRBV2 and TRBJ2-7, with 8 bases lining up with TRBD1. Trimming took 3 bases from V and 3 from J; bases not matched to a gene: 7. In germline, CDR1 is SNHLY, CDR2 FYNNEI. This CDR3 is 15 amino acids long. The CDR3 sequence: CASSEVAGTGYEQYF. The CDR3 coding sequence is TGTGCCAGCAGTGAGGTCGCCGGGACAGGCTACGAGCAGTACTTC.